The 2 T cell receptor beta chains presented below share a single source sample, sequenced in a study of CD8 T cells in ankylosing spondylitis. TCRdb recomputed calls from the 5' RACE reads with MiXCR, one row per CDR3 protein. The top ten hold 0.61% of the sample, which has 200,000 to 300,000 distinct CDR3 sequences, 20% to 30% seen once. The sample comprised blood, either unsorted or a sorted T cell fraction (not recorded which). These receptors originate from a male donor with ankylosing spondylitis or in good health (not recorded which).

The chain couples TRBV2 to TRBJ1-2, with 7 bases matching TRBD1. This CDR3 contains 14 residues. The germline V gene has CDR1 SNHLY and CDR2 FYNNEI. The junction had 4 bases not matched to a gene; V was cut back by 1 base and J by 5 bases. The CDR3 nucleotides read TGTGCCAGCAGTGAAGGAGTGACAGGGTATGGCTACACCTTC. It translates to CASSEGVTGYGYTF.

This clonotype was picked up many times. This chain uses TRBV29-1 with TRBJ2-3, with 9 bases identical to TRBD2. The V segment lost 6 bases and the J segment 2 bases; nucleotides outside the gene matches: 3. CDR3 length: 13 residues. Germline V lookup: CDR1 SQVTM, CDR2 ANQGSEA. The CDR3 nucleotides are TGCAGCGTAAGCGGGGGGATCACAGATACGCAGTATTTT. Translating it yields CSVSGGITDTQYF.